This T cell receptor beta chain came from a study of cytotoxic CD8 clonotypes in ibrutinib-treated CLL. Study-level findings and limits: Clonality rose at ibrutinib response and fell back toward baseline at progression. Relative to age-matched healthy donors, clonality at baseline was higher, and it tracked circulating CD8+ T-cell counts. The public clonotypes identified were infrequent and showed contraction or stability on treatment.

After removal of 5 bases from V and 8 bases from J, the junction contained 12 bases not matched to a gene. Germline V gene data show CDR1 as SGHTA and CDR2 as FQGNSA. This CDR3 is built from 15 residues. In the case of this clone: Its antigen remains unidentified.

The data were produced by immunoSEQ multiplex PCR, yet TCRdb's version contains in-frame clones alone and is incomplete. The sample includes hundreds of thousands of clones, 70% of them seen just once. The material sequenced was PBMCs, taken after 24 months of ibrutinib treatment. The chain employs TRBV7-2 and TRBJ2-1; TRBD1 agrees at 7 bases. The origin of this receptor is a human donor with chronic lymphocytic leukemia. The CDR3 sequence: CASSQRRQGLYEQFF. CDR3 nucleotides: TGTGCCAGCAGCCAACGACGACAGGGATTATATGAGCAGTTCTTC.